This is a list of T cell receptor beta chains from one sample in a study of T-cell reconstitution after alpha-beta-depleted transplantation in children. TCRdb re-analysed the PCR reads in MiXCR, keeping a single row per CDR3 protein. The profile covers 800,000 to 1,000,000 distinct CDR3 sequences, with around 30% appearing a single time and about 28% taken by the ten largest. The sequenced sample was PBMCs, mostly from graft donor cells, obtained 360 days after TCRalphabeta/CD19-depleted stem cell transplant. The receptors derive from a boy younger than two who had a stem cell transplant for SCID, so the T cells may come from the graft donor. Both conserved end residues are trimmed from each CDR3. The order of the fields is J gene, V gene, D gene, CDR3 length, CDR3 protein. The D gene is left open where the match is weak.

j_gene: TRBJ1-3; v_gene: TRBV5-1; d_gene: TRBD1; len: 14; CDR3aa: ASSFLTGEGGNTIY
j_gene: TRBJ1-1; v_gene: TRBV28; d_gene: -; len: 13; CDR3aa: ASSLTGQGTTEAF
j_gene: TRBJ2-1; v_gene: TRBV2; d_gene: TRBD2; len: 15; CDR3aa: ASSEQTSGGFYNEQF
j_gene: TRBJ2-1; v_gene: TRBV7-9; d_gene: -; len: 12; CDR3aa: ASSRAASRGEQF
j_gene: TRBJ2-7; v_gene: TRBV5-1; d_gene: TRBD1; len: 12; CDR3aa: ASTLTGGGYEQY
j_gene: TRBJ2-3; v_gene: TRBV5-1; d_gene: -; len: 13; CDR3aa: ASSSSPGFTDTQY
j_gene: TRBJ2-7; v_gene: TRBV7-2; d_gene: -; len: 9; CDR3aa: ASSSQITQY
j_gene: TRBJ2-7; v_gene: TRBV5-1; d_gene: TRBD1; len: 12; CDR3aa: ASSLAQGVYEQY
j_gene: TRBJ2-7; v_gene: TRBV20-1; d_gene: TRBD1; len: 11; CDR3aa: SAGTGLRSEQY
j_gene: TRBJ2-1; v_gene: TRBV27; d_gene: -; len: 12; CDR3aa: ASSAQDQYNEQF
j_gene: TRBJ2-1; v_gene: TRBV5-1; d_gene: -; len: 13; CDR3aa: ASSFGTEASNEQF
j_gene: TRBJ2-3; v_gene: TRBV12-3/TRBV12-4; d_gene: -; len: 15; CDR3aa: ASSRHPRGRYTDTQY
j_gene: TRBJ1-1; v_gene: TRBV7-9; d_gene: -; len: 13; CDR3aa: ASSPLGRTNTEAF
j_gene: TRBJ2-6; v_gene: TRBV4-3; d_gene: -; len: 12; CDR3aa: ASENSAGANVLT
j_gene: TRBJ2-1; v_gene: TRBV24-1; d_gene: -; len: 11; CDR3aa: ATSDLRGGEQF
j_gene: TRBJ1-1; v_gene: TRBV10-3; d_gene: -; len: 11; CDR3aa: AISDGLNTEAF
j_gene: TRBJ1-3; v_gene: TRBV7-6; d_gene: TRBD1; len: 15; CDR3aa: ASSLAGTGALGNTIY
j_gene: TRBJ2-3; v_gene: TRBV29-1; d_gene: -; len: 9; CDR3aa: SVSITDTQY
j_gene: TRBJ1-2; v_gene: TRBV6-5; d_gene: -; len: 12; CDR3aa: ASSYGRDGYGYT
j_gene: TRBJ2-1; v_gene: TRBV20-1; d_gene: -; len: 10; CDR3aa: SAGTQGDEQF
j_gene: TRBJ2-1; v_gene: TRBV11-3; d_gene: TRBD2; len: 13; CDR3aa: ASSPTSGGPHEQF
j_gene: TRBJ2-7; v_gene: TRBV5-1; d_gene: -; len: 13; CDR3aa: ASSFNDPSSGEQY
j_gene: TRBJ2-1; v_gene: TRBV7-2; d_gene: TRBD1; len: 11; CDR3aa: ASADRVESEQF
j_gene: TRBJ2-5; v_gene: TRBV5-4; d_gene: TRBD1; len: 11; CDR3aa: AGGRDRGLVQY
j_gene: TRBJ2-2; v_gene: TRBV7-9; d_gene: TRBD1; len: 12; CDR3aa: ASIKTGGDGELF
j_gene: TRBJ1-6; v_gene: TRBV5-1; d_gene: TRBD1; len: 13; CDR3aa: ASSPRDSGVGPLH